The T cell receptor (beta chain) described here comes from a study of blood T cells in healthy people across ages (dated by TCRdb to about 2015). With regard to the full study: In model experiments, template switching captured roughly one uniquely barcoded TCR beta cDNA molecule for every two T cells. The donors were split into four age groups: young (average about 16 years), middle-aged (around 40), aged (about 62) and long-lived (more than 80). The study measured age-related changes in TCR beta repertoire diversity using deep sequencing normalized with unique cDNA molecular identifiers. For two donors (one aged 18 to 30 and one aged 80 or older), the study analyzed two additional independent replicas of 1 million unique cDNA reads from the same blood draw. To avoid experimental bias, donors of different ages were distributed randomly across sequencing lanes.

The library was prepared using 5' RACE. Sequenced using an Illumina HiSeq 2500. A second PCR of roughly 7 to 11 cycles was performed with a sample-barcoded 5' primer and a J-beta primer mix. A template-switch 5' adaptor carrying 12 random nucleotides introduced a unique molecular identifier onto each TCR beta cDNA molecule. Each sample yielded at least 2.5 million CDR3-containing paired-end reads. First-strand cDNA synthesis was performed from all RNA using the Mint cDNA synthesis kit, with priming by a TRBC-specific oligonucleotide. All cDNA was treated with uracil-DNA glycosylase and then went through a first 18-cycle PCR with the universal primers M1SS and BC2_uni_R. The authors' analysis ran thus. Each sample was normalized by randomly selecting 1 million high-quality reads, each carrying a distinct molecular identifier. Instead of being binned into consensus sequences, reads that shared molecular identifiers were thrown out. CDR3 identification, clonotype clustering and error correction used MiTCR with a Q25 quality threshold and the strictest error-elimination algorithm. A nonparametric unseen species model with Euler transformation was used to estimate lower-bound total TCR beta diversity. TCRdb reprocessing: public reads trimmed at Q25 with fastp, clones called with MiXCR, in-frame beta chains kept. Each CDR3 protein appears once, grouped with its most common genes and DNA. These V and J calls rely on TCRdb rather than the paper's analysis. Recorded for this sample are 550,000 to 800,000 distinct CDR3 sequences; over 20% of them occurred a single time. The top ten clonotypes cover 3.6% of the sample.

Summary of the overall study and its limitations: Compared with the aged group, the long-lived group had more naive CD4+ T cells, fewer expanded clones and increased TCR diversity, a pattern suggesting age selection. Since profiling was done on bulk unsorted PBMCs, naive and antigen-experienced compartments could not be conclusively compared. Total diversity estimates from one million sequenced T cells were considered lower bounds and underestimates. The CMV infection status of donors was not known, potentially confounding age-related changes in expanded clonotypes. Observed TCR beta diversity correlated strongly with the percentage of naive T cells measured by flow cytometry. Observed TCR beta diversity per million T cells fell roughly linearly with age, and a significant reduction was already apparent by age about 43.

Here V drops 0 bases and J drops 4 bases, and the junction holds 5 bases not matched to any gene. The CDR3 holds 15 amino acids from the cysteine to the phenylalanine. Here the CDR3 DNA is all that survives: 45 bases in frame from base 1. CDR1 SGHRS and CDR2 YFSETQ were looked up in the germline V gene. This clonotype was recorded once. Which antigen it targets is not known. Base qualities are not recorded, but no much larger clone differs from it by a single base. Just one read gives weak support. Donors were a few dozen systemically healthy Caucasian individuals from Russia aged roughly 6 to 90 years. Each donor gave around 9.9 milliliters of peripheral blood, collected into EDTA-treated Vacutainer tubes. Ficoll-Paque density-gradient centrifugation was used to isolate PBMCs, with at least 6 million obtained per sample. Trizol reagent was used to extract total RNA from PBMCs, with at least 6 micrograms per sample. For every donor, flow cytometry on a PBMC aliquot measured the percentage of naive CD45RAhigh/CD27high T cells.

This chain joins TRBV5-1 to TRBJ2-3, and 7 junction bases match TRBD1. Sequences were obtained from blood. This TCR was recovered from a man between 65 and 80 years old in good health. CDR3 protein: CASSLGGQLADTQYF. The DNA sequence is as follows: TGCGCCAGCAGCTTGGGGGGACAGTTAGCAGATACGCAGTATTTT.